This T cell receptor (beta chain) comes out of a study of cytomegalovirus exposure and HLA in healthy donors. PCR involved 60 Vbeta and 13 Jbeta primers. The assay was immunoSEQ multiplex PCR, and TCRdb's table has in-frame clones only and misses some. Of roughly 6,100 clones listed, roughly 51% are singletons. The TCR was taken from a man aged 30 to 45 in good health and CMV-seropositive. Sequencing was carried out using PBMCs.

The CDR3 nucleotides are TGTGCCAGCAGTTCGGATGACTGGAGTTCACCCCTCCACTTT. Translated: CASSSDDWSSPLHF. The gene calls are TRBV7-9 and TRBJ1-6, with no clear D. V was cut by 6 bases and J by 9 bases, with 15 bases left in between. The CDR3 contains 14 residues. Germline CDR1 SEHNR, CDR2 FQNEAQ (reference sequence).